The present entry profiles one TCR beta chain with its context. The antigen this receptor binds is unknown. The input lacks base qualities; no much larger clone sits a single base away. Receptors were amplified or captured by the immunoSEQ multiplex PCR assay. For the multiplex PCR, a mixture combining 60 forward primers for TCR Vbeta segments and 13 reverse primers for TCR Jbeta segments was used. The CDR3 region of rearranged TCR beta genes was amplified from genomic DNA by a multiplex PCR assay. On the Illumina HiSeq System, the amplified TCR beta libraries were sequenced as 87-base-pair reads. The published analysis was carried out like this. Across the roughly 700 repertoires, a later analysis counted roughly 84 million unique TCR beta chains, some 11 million of which were shared by at least two donors. A nearest-neighbor algorithm error-corrected the raw reads and collapsed the reads into unique sequences, merging closely related sequences to remove PCR and sequencing errors. Alignment of CDR3 sequences to IMGT reference sequences was used to assign V, D and J gene segments. For a sequence to be retained, at least a six-nucleotide match to both a V gene segment and a J gene segment was required. A rearrangement counted as productive if the CDR3 had no stop codons and remained in frame with V and J, and every other rearrangement counted as non-productive. CDR3 was defined by IMGT convention, running from the second conserved V-encoded cysteine to the conserved J-encoded phenylalanine. The earlier analysis of about 610 of the donors excluded sequences that lacked an unambiguous match to a single V gene segment. In an earlier analysis of a few hundred of the donors, a V segment was called functional when productive rearrangements were above 56.7%, and segregating when the standard deviation between donors exceeded 5%. A statistical classification framework was built to diagnose cytomegalovirus status from the catalog of TCR beta chain sequences. V and J gene assignment, in a later analysis, came from comparing TCR nucleotide sequences with IMGT/GENE-DB human TR gene sequences. Using the TCRdist pipeline, a later analysis assigned CDR3 sequences along with most-parsimonious VDJ recombination scenarios. In a later analysis, each TCR beta chain was defined by its CDR3 amino acid sequence together with its V-gene family, and reads without a unique V-gene family were excluded. A later analysis removed 500 to 600 highly shared, low-generation-probability nucleotide sequences to deal with suspected cross-contamination and a sequencing artifact. For each public chain, a later analysis derived a clonal expansion index from normalized ranks of inferred template counts within each repertoire. Generation probabilities in a later analysis came from a VDJ recombination model fitted to out-of-frame rearrangements, and those results were checked against IGoR. Hypergeometric tests were used in a later analysis to score TCR-TCR, TCR-HLA and TCR-CMV co-occurrence, with a repertoire-size bias correction applied to the TCR pairs. To estimate false discovery rates, a later analysis permuted the HLA or CMV assignments 20 times. In a later analysis, co-occurring TCRs were grouped using DBSCAN, and TCRdist sequence similarity was added for clustering within HLA-allele-positive subsets. Repertoires with fewer than 30,000 or more than 120,000 public chains, plus five repertoires with anomalous nucleotide sharing, were excluded from co-occurrence clustering. In TCRdb, the immuneACCESS table is reduced to in-frame sequences with V and J assigned. These tables do not hold every clone; where another copy was compared, an unresolved V gene accounts for under half, and the others remain unexplained. Clonal size and the V and J genes are those of that table, whereas D and trimming came from the DNA. This sample holds about 190,000 clones; 65% to 85% were observed only once. Roughly 1.5% of the sample is held by the ten biggest clonotypes.

The cohort comprised 670 or so healthy bone marrow donors. At the time of sampling, every cohort member was nominally healthy, though immune exposures that went unrecorded were likely present. The donor was CMV seronegative and was included in the group of a few hundred seronegative cohort members. Each donor provided a peripheral blood sample, and peripheral blood mononuclear cells were used for TCR beta sequencing. The Qiagen DNeasy Blood Extraction Kit was used to extract genomic DNA from the blood cell samples. The germline V gene gives CDR1 as SQVTM and CDR2 as ANQGSEA. V is pared back by 0 bases and J by 5 bases, with 10 bases lying between the germline termini. From cysteine to phenylalanine, the CDR3 is 13 amino acids long. Only the CDR3 portion is preserved as DNA: 39 bases, with reading frame beginning at the first base. The entry originates in a study of cytomegalovirus exposure and HLA in healthy donors (dated by TCRdb to the late 2010s). Regarding the research as a whole: An earlier analysis of approximately 590 of the donors reported about 250 Gb of sequence data and 117 million unique TCR beta sequences from around 200 million T cells. Approximately 310 gigabases of sequencing data and about 92 million unique TCR sequences made up an early release that covered 500 to 700 HLA-typed donors. Of the 350 to 450 genotyped donors, roughly 85% fell in the genetic ancestry cluster associated with self-reported Caucasian donors. The study aimed to test whether signatures of past pathogen exposure could be identified by cataloging public T cell receptors. The T cell repertoires of some 670 subjects were profiled by immunosequencing and related to cytomegalovirus serostatus. A separate validation cohort of about 110 different subjects was used in addition to the roughly 720-subject first cohort. The study combined high-throughput TCR immunosequencing, statistical association of individual TCRs with disease status, and machine learning to predict cytomegalovirus infection status. In a later analysis, previously published TCR beta repertoires from some 640 donors were re-analyzed and high-resolution HLA genotyping was added so that TCR occurrence patterns could be studied. In the later analysis, no new phenotypic data were used to find candidate immune exposures; instead, reliance was placed on TCR beta sequences and their occurrence across donors. In an earlier analysis of roughly 540 of the donors, high-throughput TCR beta sequencing was used to judge whether each TCR beta V gene segment behaved as functional or pseudogenic. Donor age, sex, ethnicity and CMV serostatus were collected together with the repertoire data. Genome-wide SNP genotypes for about 65% of the 666 donors were used in a later genetic analysis, which treated that subset as a discovery cohort. Every discovery cohort repertoire had been produced on one sequencing platform. Class I and class II HLA loci were covered by the typing at four-digit resolution. Typing coverage varied by locus: about 629-630 donors for A, B, C, DRB1 and DQB1; approximately 500 for DQA1; 606 for DPA1; more than 450 for DPB1. Because of strong linkage in the cohort, roughly five DR-DQ haplotypes were treated as single units for association and clustering. Among some 410 genotyped donors of the cohort, an average of 235,054 unique TCR beta nucleotide sequences were sequenced per donor, around 20% of them non-productive.

Study-wide conclusions, independent of this receptor: Some IMGT-functional V segments, including TRBV6-2 and TRBV6-3, could not be told apart with the 87-base-pair reads, so those segments were excluded. Most TCR sequences were seen in very few donors, while some public TCRs were found in many individuals. The authors suggested that the approach could potentially be extended to other disease states and immunological phenotypes. A later analysis found that TCR association rates varied across HLA loci, with DRB1 alleles showing the most associated TCRs and HLA-C alleles the fewest. In a later analysis, 16,951 TCR beta sequences were associated with specific HLA alleles at a false discovery rate of 0.05. Immune exposure information for the cohort was limited to CMV serostatus. The study listed over 150 TCR beta chains as associated with cytomegalovirus. Presence/absence analyses assumed roughly uniform sequencing depth across donors, an assumption that may not hold. The sequencing pipeline was judged likely to have produced a cluster of highly shared sequence variants as a technical artifact. Linkage disequilibrium might explain the correlated functional status among segregating V segments, but an unknown experimental factor could not be excluded. A later analysis found that HLA-associated TCR beta chains were more clonally expanded and had lower generation probabilities than equally common non-associated chains. Compared with the roughly 700-donor mean, donors in an Asian-associated ancestry cluster had fewer N-insertions in productive TCRs, according to a later genetic analysis. When HLA alleles, especially DR and DQ, strongly co-occurred, TCR associations were difficult to assign to individual alleles. A further reported finding was that TCR beta sequences accurately predicted the HLA-A and HLA-B alleles for most subjects in the first cohort. Because HLA typing was unavailable for some donors at each locus, only the typed subset was used in association tests. Most CMV-associated TCR beta chains appeared to be HLA-restricted in a later analysis, and the HLA associations seemed to be driven largely by CMV exposure. An earlier analysis of approximately 530 of the donors showed that most TCR beta V segments appeared in productive rearrangements either about 87% or about 30% of the time, which broadly matched IMGT annotations. In this cohort, only TCR beta chains were sequenced, and detectable features were limited by the absence of alpha or paired-chain data. In a later analysis, several top co-occurrence clusters were reported to appear linked to parvovirus B19, influenza, CMV and Epstein-Barr virus. A later genetic analysis associated a missense DCLRE1C variant with V-gene and J-gene trimming of TCR beta chains, and an independent cohort replicated the association. In both the original and validation cohorts, the classifier was reported to diagnose cytomegalovirus status with high specificity and sensitivity. In vitro tests confirmed that three of the cytomegalovirus-associated TCR beta chains recognize cytomegalovirus antigens. Because counts were too low, roughly 17 rarely observed V segments, including chromosome 9 orphons, were left out of the earlier analysis of over 550 of the donors.

Material: PBMCs. This chain is built from TRBV29-1 and TRBJ2-5; the D gene is perhaps TRBD1, on 6 matching bases. This clonotype was sampled from a woman aged 18-29 years in good health and CMV-seronegative. This receptor carries the CDR3 CSVEEGAGETQYF. The DNA reads TGCAGCGTTGAAGAGGGGGCTGGTGAGACCCAGTACTTC. The CDR3, completed at both ends by the reference TRBV29-1 and TRBJ2-5 genes, gives the full variable domain SAVISQKPSRDICQRGTSLTIQCQVDSQVTMMFWYRQQPGQSLTLIATANQGSEATYESGFVIDKFPISRPNLTFSTLTVSNMSPEDSSIYLCSVEEGAGETQYFGPGTRLLVL.